These T cell receptor beta chains were read from a single sample in a study of identical twins. TCRdb re-analysed the 5' RACE reads in MiXCR, keeping a single row per CDR3 protein. The sample lists a few hundred thousand distinct CDR3 sequences; about 8.9% were seen once. These data were also reused for a study on yellow fever vaccine responses in identical twins.

The sample taken for sequencing was CD8+ T cells sorted from blood. Receptors were obtained from a woman aged 18-29 years in good health. Each CDR3 is given with its conserved first and last residue. Each record gives: D gene, J gene, clone size, V gene, CDR3 protein, CDR3 DNA. The D gene is left open where the match is weak. Clone sizes are given selectively: once, few, many, or a class where the clone is expanded.

d_gene: NA
j_gene: TRBJ2-7
abundance: NA
v_gene: TRBV2
CDR3aa: CSSRDLDGLEEQYF
CDR3nt: TGTTCCAGCAGAGACTTGGACGGCCTGGAGGAGCAGTACTTC

d_gene: NA
j_gene: TRBJ2-5
abundance: NA
v_gene: TRBV11-2
CDR3aa: CASSARGWEETQYF
CDR3nt: TGTGCCAGCAGCGCCAGAGGGTGGGAAGAGACCCAGTACTTC

d_gene: NA
j_gene: TRBJ1-1
abundance: many
v_gene: TRBV7-8
CDR3aa: CASSDMNTEAFF
CDR3nt: TGTGCCAGCAGTGACATGAACACTGAAGCTTTCTTT

d_gene: NA
j_gene: TRBJ1-1
abundance: few
v_gene: TRBV5-1
CDR3aa: CASSLASGGEVNTEAFF
CDR3nt: TGCGCCAGCAGCTTAGCAAGCGGGGGCGAAGTGAACACTGAAGCTTTCTTT

d_gene: NA
j_gene: TRBJ2-3
abundance: NA
v_gene: TRBV7-2
CDR3aa: CASSLSSLGLRTQYF
CDR3nt: TGTGCCAGCAGCCTATCCTCGTTGGGTTTGCGGACGCAGTATTTT

d_gene: NA
j_gene: TRBJ2-6
abundance: NA
v_gene: TRBV5-4
CDR3aa: CASSSNSGANVLTF
CDR3nt: TGTGCCAGCAGCAGTAACTCTGGGGCCAACGTCCTGACTTTC

d_gene: NA
j_gene: TRBJ1-1
abundance: NA
v_gene: TRBV28
CDR3aa: CASSPRTEGTEAFF
CDR3nt: TGTGCCAGCAGTCCCCGGACTGAAGGGACTGAAGCTTTCTTT

d_gene: NA
j_gene: TRBJ2-7
abundance: NA
v_gene: TRBV29-1
CDR3aa: CSVEGEGYEQYF
CDR3nt: TGCAGCGTTGAAGGAGAGGGCTACGAGCAGTACTTC

d_gene: NA
j_gene: TRBJ2-2
abundance: few
v_gene: TRBV14
CDR3aa: CASSPTRDTTNTGELFF
CDR3nt: TGTGCCAGCAGCCCGACACGGGACACTACGAACACCGGGGAGCTGTTTTTT

d_gene: TRBD1
j_gene: TRBJ2-7
abundance: NA
v_gene: TRBV20-1
CDR3aa: CSARTGIHYEQYF
CDR3nt: TGCAGTGCTAGGACAGGGATCCACTACGAGCAGTACTTC

d_gene: NA
j_gene: TRBJ2-2
abundance: NA
v_gene: TRBV18
CDR3aa: CASSQFENTGELFF
CDR3nt: TGTGCCAGCTCACAATTCGAGAACACCGGGGAGCTGTTTTTT

d_gene: NA
j_gene: TRBJ2-7
abundance: many
v_gene: TRBV7-9
CDR3aa: CASSSPSTVYEQYF
CDR3nt: TGTGCCAGCAGCTCTCCCTCGACAGTATACGAGCAGTACTTC

d_gene: NA
j_gene: TRBJ2-1
abundance: many
v_gene: TRBV29-1
CDR3aa: CSVHLMSNEQFF
CDR3nt: TGCAGCGTTCACCTGATGTCCAATGAGCAGTTCTTC

d_gene: TRBD2
j_gene: TRBJ2-4
abundance: many
v_gene: TRBV3-1
CDR3aa: CASSQGTSGKGIQYF
CDR3nt: TGTGCCAGCAGCCAAGGAACTAGCGGGAAGGGCATTCAGTACTTC

d_gene: NA
j_gene: TRBJ2-1
abundance: many
v_gene: TRBV5-6
CDR3aa: CASSLRHYNEQFF
CDR3nt: TGTGCCAGCAGCTTGAGGCACTACAATGAGCAGTTCTTC

d_gene: NA
j_gene: TRBJ2-2
abundance: NA
v_gene: TRBV29-1
CDR3aa: CSVVGGTGELFF
CDR3nt: TGCAGCGTTGTTGGAGGCACCGGGGAGCTGTTTTTT

d_gene: TRBD2
j_gene: TRBJ2-3
abundance: few
v_gene: TRBV28
CDR3aa: CASSSLAGGSPDPTDTQYF
CDR3nt: TGTGCCAGCAGTTCTCTAGCGGGAGGGAGCCCAGACCCCACAGATACGCAGTATTTT

d_gene: TRBD2
j_gene: TRBJ2-7
abundance: NA
v_gene: TRBV4-3
CDR3aa: CASSQDVSGGSSYEQYF
CDR3nt: TGCGCCAGCAGCCAAGATGTCAGCGGGGGTAGCTCCTACGAGCAGTACTTC

d_gene: TRBD1
j_gene: TRBJ2-7
abundance: few
v_gene: TRBV7-9
CDR3aa: CASSTGQGTSSYEQYF
CDR3nt: TGTGCCAGCAGCACCGGACAGGGAACGAGCTCCTACGAGCAGTACTTC

d_gene: NA
j_gene: TRBJ2-2
abundance: few
v_gene: TRBV6-6
CDR3aa: CASSYSLYPNTGELFF
CDR3nt: TGTGCCAGCAGTTACTCTCTTTACCCGAACACCGGGGAGCTGTTTTTT

d_gene: NA
j_gene: TRBJ2-3
abundance: few
v_gene: TRBV4-3
CDR3aa: CASSQANTDTQYF
CDR3nt: TGCGCCAGCAGCCAAGCCAATACAGATACGCAGTATTTT

d_gene: NA
j_gene: TRBJ1-1
abundance: NA
v_gene: TRBV29-1
CDR3aa: CSGYRENTEAFF
CDR3nt: TGCAGCGGTTACAGAGAGAACACTGAAGCTTTCTTT

d_gene: TRBD1
j_gene: TRBJ1-1
abundance: once
v_gene: TRBV6-2/TRBV6-3
CDR3aa: CASSPTGGGVPDTEAFF
CDR3nt: TGTGCCAGCAGTCCGACAGGGGGCGGGGTTCCGGACACTGAAGCTTTCTTT